Below, 20 T cell receptor beta chains from the same sample are listed, as sequenced in a study of blood T cell repertoires in COVID-19. Data came from immunoSEQ multiplex PCR; TCRdb stores just in-frame clones and leaves some out. The sample lists over 130,000 clones; about four fifths were seen once. The sequencing input was PBMCs or T cells enriched from blood (not recorded which). These receptors were collected from a woman between 50 and 59 years old with acute COVID-19.

The chain employs TRBV4-2 and TRBJ1-1; 8 bases agree with TRBD1. The J segment lost 5 bases and the V segment lost 5 bases, leaving 10 bases of the junction unmatched. Germline CDR1 and CDR2: LGHNA and YNFKEQ. The CDR3 is made up of 15 amino acids. CDR3 sequence: CASSVTTGVVTEAFF. CDR3 sequence (DNA): TGTGCCAGCAGCGTTACGACAGGGGTGGTAACTGAAGCTTTCTTT.

The chain combines TRBV10-2 with TRBJ2-1; D unresolved. The germline gives CDR1 WSHSY, CDR2 SAAADI. This CDR3 is 14 amino acids long. Trimming cost V 5 bases and J 3 bases, with 11 bases left between them. CDR3 DNA sequence: TGCGCCAGCAGTCTCGCGGCCAGCTACAATGAGCAGTTCTTC. It is translated as CASSLAASYNEQFF.

This clone has more than one count but fewer than ten. DNA for the CDR3: TGTGCCAGCAGCTTGACGACAGATTCGGAGCAGTTCTTC. As protein: CASSLTTDSEQFF. This sequence joins TRBV7-3 and TRBJ2-1; possibly TRBD1 for D (5 bases). The germline gives CDR1 SGHTA, CDR2 FQGTGA. Trimming removed 3 bases from V and 10 bases from J, with 13 bases in between. The CDR3 totals 13 residues. Full variable domain (missing parts from reference TRBV7-3 and TRBJ2-1): GAGVSQTPSNKVTEKGKYVELRCDPISGHTALYWYRQSLGQGPEFLIYFQGTGAADDSGLPNDRFFAVRPEGSVSTLKIQRTERGDSAVYLCASSLTTDSEQFFGPGTRLTVL.

The chain uses TRBV5-1 and TRBJ1-1; D is uncertain. CDR3 length: 14 amino acids. Germline CDR1 SGHRS, CDR2 YFSETQ. V lost 5 bases, J lost 5 bases, and 16 bases lay in between. The CDR3 loop is CASRPSPAGTEAFF. DNA of the CDR3: TGCGCCAGCAGACCATCTCCGGCGGGGACTGAAGCTTTCTTT.

The chain recombines TRBV7-2 with TRBJ2-7; D might be TRBD1 (6 bases). V shed 2 bases and J shed 2 bases, with 10 bases lying between them. Germline V gene data show CDR1 as SGHTA and CDR2 as FQGNSA. The CDR3 runs to 14 residues. The CDR3 region has the DNA TGTGCCAGCAGCTTATCTGCAGGGGCCTACGAGCAGTACTTC. Translated, it gives CASSLSAGAYEQYF.

The chain uses TRBV18 and TRBJ1-1, with D possibly TRBD1 on 6 matching bases. Germline-derived CDR1 and CDR2 are KGHSH and LQKENI. Trimming took 5 bases from V and 0 from J, leaving 22 bases between them. This CDR3 has 18 residues. DNA for the CDR3: TGTGCCAGCTCAGCTACTTCATTACAGGGTATAATGAACACTGAAGCTTTCTTT. This codes for CASSATSLQGIMNTEAFF.

The CDR3 region is CASRRLAGTETQYF. CDR3 sequence (DNA): TGTGCCAGCAGGAGACTAGCGGGGACAGAGACCCAGTACTTC. This chain connects TRBV6-5 to TRBJ2-5, with 11 bases matching TRBD2. Germline lookup yields CDR1 MNHEY and CDR2 SVGAGI. The CDR3 extends over 14 amino acids. V trimming: 6 bases; J trimming: 4 bases; junction bases outside the gene matches: 4.

The gene calls are TRBV5-4 and TRBJ2-4, with D maybe TRBD2 (5 bases). V dropped 2 bases and J dropped 6 bases, with 15 bases sitting between them. CDR3 length equals 15 residues. From germline, CDR1 is SGHNT and CDR2 YYREEE (reference sequence). CDR3 amino acids: CASSFSSRAGNIQYF. The CDR3 DNA is TGTGCCAGCAGCTTCTCCTCGAGGGCTGGAAACATTCAGTACTTC.

The chain has TRBV6-2 or TRBV6-3 and TRBJ1-5, with TRBD1 matching over 8 bases. The CDR3 is made up of 16 amino acids. Trimming at V came to 6 bases and at J to 1 base, leaving 8 bases not matched to a gene. Germline CDR1 and CDR2: MNHEY and SVGEGT. The CDR3 coding sequence is TGTGCCAGCAGCCTTTCCCAGGGGGCAAGCAATCAGCCCCAGCATTTT. Its protein is CASSLSQGASNQPQHF.

The rearrangement joins TRBV19 to TRBJ2-7; D unresolved. V lost 5 bases, J lost 5 bases, and 13 bases lay in between. Germline V lookup: CDR1 LNHDA, CDR2 SQIVND (reference sequence). The CDR3 is 13 amino acids. CDR3 amino acids: CASSWNSFDEQYF. The CDR3 bases are TGTGCCAGTAGTTGGAACAGTTTCGACGAGCAGTACTTC.

The V call is TRBV11-3, the J call TRBJ1-2, with 8 bases matching TRBD1. This CDR3 has 12 residues. Germline V lookup: CDR1 SGHNT, CDR2 YENEEA. The J segment lost 4 bases and the V segment lost 6 bases, leaving 1 base of the junction unmatched. DNA of the CDR3: TGTGCCAGCAGTGACAGGGGCTATGGCTACACCTTC. It codes for CASSDRGYGYTF.

This clone has just one count. The chain recombines TRBV5-1 with TRBJ1-1; 11 bases agree with TRBD1. The V gene's germline CDR1 is SGHRS and CDR2 YFSETQ. Trimming took 4 bases from V and 4 from J; bases not matched to a gene: 3. The CDR3 spans 14 residues. The CDR3 here is CASSPGTGGTEAFF. The CDR3 DNA reads TGCGCCAGCAGCCCCGGGACAGGGGGCACTGAAGCTTTCTTT. Combining the CDR3 with reference TRBV5-1 and TRBJ1-1 gives the whole variable domain KAGVTQTPRYLIKTRGQQVTLSCSPISGHRSVSWYQQTPGQGLQFLFEYFSETQRNKGNFPGRFSGRQFSNSRSEMNVSTLELGDSALYLCASSPGTGGTEAFFGQGTRLTVV.

This rearrangement joins TRBV16 to TRBJ2-1; D is perhaps TRBD1 (6 bases). V was cut by 0 bases and J by 8 bases, with 11 bases left in between. CDR1 is KGHSY, CDR2 FQNENV, per germline. The CDR3 totals 14 residues. CDR3 protein: CASSQSRRGDEQFF. The CDR3 DNA follows: TGTGCCAGCAGCCAATCGCGCAGGGGAGATGAGCAGTTCTTC.

The chain couples TRBV24-1 to TRBJ1-5, with TRBD1 identical over 8 bases. The CDR3 extends over 14 amino acids. J lost 6 bases, V lost 10 bases, and 10 bases had no gene match. Germline lookup yields CDR1 KGHDR and CDR2 SFDVKD. CDR3 protein: CATKGGQGIQPQHF. The CDR3 DNA reads as TGTGCCACTAAGGGCGGACAGGGAATTCAGCCCCAGCATTTT.

This clone has only one observation. The V gene is TRBV20-1, the J gene TRBJ2-5; tentatively, D is TRBD1 (5 bases). The V end was cut by 1 base, the J end by 7 bases, with 7 bases between. Looked up from germline, CDR1 is DFQATT and CDR2 is SNEGSKA (reference sequence). The length of the CDR3 is 11 residues. Here the CDR3 reads CSARVQGTQYF. The DNA for the CDR3 is TGCAGTGCTAGAGTTCAGGGGACCCAGTACTTC.

The rearrangement uses TRBV4-1 and TRBJ2-1; 9 bases match TRBD1. This CDR3 has 15 residues. CDR1 is MGHRA, CDR2 YSYEKL, per germline. Germline trimming cut 4 bases from V and 0 bases from J; bases unmatched to any gene: 1. CDR3 sequence (DNA): TGCGCCAGCAGCCGGGGACAGGGCTCCTACAATGAGCAGTTCTTC. This translates into CASSRGQGSYNEQFF.

This chain links TRBV6-5 with TRBJ1-2, with a tentative D call TRBD1 (6 bases). This CDR3 has 15 residues. CDR1 is MNHEY, CDR2 SVGAGI, per germline. Trimming removed 2 bases from V and 5 bases from J, with 15 bases in between. CDR3 bases: TGTGCCAGCAGTTACCGCCAGGACAGTAAATATGGCTACACCTTC. Protein: CASSYRQDSKYGYTF.

This clone was observed many times. The rearrangement joins TRBV27 to TRBJ2-2; D gene unclear. Per the germline V gene, CDR1 is MNHEY and CDR2 is SMNVEV (reference sequence). Trimming removed 9 bases at V and 2 bases at J, with 10 bases between. The CDR3 has 13 amino acids. The CDR3 nucleotides are TGTGCCAGTACTTCCGTAAACACCGGGGAGCTGTTTTTT. Translated: CASTSVNTGELFF.

V and J are TRBV5-4 and TRBJ2-1, with D unresolved. V was shortened by 2 bases and J by 0 bases, with 9 bases between the two germline ends. Germline loops: CDR1 SGHNT, CDR2 YYREEE (reference sequence). The CDR3 has 15 residues. The CDR3 loop reads CASSFRRLSYNEQFF. The CDR3 DNA reads as TGTGCCAGCAGCTTCAGGCGCCTCTCCTACAATGAGCAGTTCTTC.

The chain has TRBV28 and TRBJ1-2; possible D gene TRBD1, 6 bases. Looked up from germline, CDR1 is MDHEN and CDR2 is SYDVKM. This CDR3 is built from 14 residues. V shed 3 bases and J shed 7 bases, with 15 bases lying between them. The CDR3 region has the DNA TGTGCCAGCAGTTTGGCTTACACAGGGACTGGCTACACCTTC. Its translation: CASSLAYTGTGYTF.